The rows below give T cell receptor beta chains drawn from one sample of a study of identical twins. TCRdb reanalysed the 5' RACE reads using MiXCR and keeps one entry per CDR3 protein. Of hundreds of thousands of distinct CDR3 sequences listed, over 5% are singletons. The sequencing input was naive T cells sorted from blood. These receptors came from a young man in good health. Each CDR3 is given with its conserved first and last residue. The order of the fields is J gene, clone size, V gene, D gene, CDR3 DNA, CDR3 protein. D genes are given only for firm matches. The size of a clone is reported for some rows only, either as once, few or many, or as a class for expanded clones.

j_gene: TRBJ2-2
abundance: few
v_gene: TRBV5-1
d_gene: -
CDR3nt: TGCGCCAGCAGCCCCTGGGGGGAGCTTGGCACCGGGGAGCTGTTTTTT
CDR3aa: CASSPWGELGTGELFF

j_gene: TRBJ1-1
abundance: many
v_gene: TRBV25-1
d_gene: -
CDR3nt: TGTGCCAGCAAAGGGGGGGTCGCTGAAGCTTTCTTT
CDR3aa: CASKGGVAEAFF

j_gene: TRBJ1-5
abundance: -
v_gene: TRBV5-1
d_gene: -
CDR3nt: TGCGCCAGCAGCCCCGGGGGGGCCCTGGATAGCAATCAGCCCCAGCATTTT
CDR3aa: CASSPGGALDSNQPQHF

j_gene: TRBJ2-5
abundance: few
v_gene: TRBV10-3
d_gene: -
CDR3nt: TGTGCCGGGAAACAGGCCCCCGAAGAGACCCAGTACTTC
CDR3aa: CAGKQAPEETQYF

j_gene: TRBJ2-1
abundance: many
v_gene: TRBV29-1
d_gene: -
CDR3nt: TGCAGCGTTGAACTAGCGAGTTACAATGAGCAGTTCTTC
CDR3aa: CSVELASYNEQFF

j_gene: TRBJ1-2
abundance: few
v_gene: TRBV29-1
d_gene: TRBD1
CDR3nt: TGCAGCGTTGCCCACGACAGGGGGCGTTATGGCTACACCTTC
CDR3aa: CSVAHDRGRYGYTF

j_gene: TRBJ2-4
abundance: -
v_gene: TRBV20-1
d_gene: -
CDR3nt: TGCAGTGCTAGAGATCGGCAATGGAACATTCAGTACTTC
CDR3aa: CSARDRQWNIQYF

j_gene: TRBJ2-5
abundance: many
v_gene: TRBV7-9
d_gene: TRBD2
CDR3nt: TGTGCCACCCTTGCCCTCGGCGGGAGCGTGGGAGAGACCCAGTACTTC
CDR3aa: CATLALGGSVGETQYF

j_gene: TRBJ2-3
abundance: -
v_gene: TRBV11-1
d_gene: TRBD2
CDR3nt: TGTGCCAGCAGCTTAAGGCCTGGACTAGCGGGAGGGCATTACCTCACAGATACGCAGTATTTT
CDR3aa: CASSLRPGLAGGHYLTDTQYF

j_gene: TRBJ2-3
abundance: many
v_gene: TRBV12-3/TRBV12-4
d_gene: -
CDR3nt: TGTGCCAGCAGTTTTGAGTTGGGCACAGATACGCAGTATTTT
CDR3aa: CASSFELGTDTQYF

j_gene: TRBJ2-1
abundance: many
v_gene: TRBV25-1
d_gene: TRBD2
CDR3nt: TGTGCCAGCCGAGCGGGAAACAATGAGCAGTTCTTC
CDR3aa: CASRAGNNEQFF

j_gene: TRBJ2-1
abundance: few
v_gene: TRBV7-6
d_gene: -
CDR3nt: TGTGCCAGCAGCTTAGTTGCTAGCTCCAATGAGCAGTTCTTC
CDR3aa: CASSLVASSNEQFF

j_gene: TRBJ2-5
abundance: -
v_gene: TRBV7-3
d_gene: TRBD1
CDR3nt: TGTGCCAGCAGCTTCCGACAGGGGGGGACCCAGTACTTC
CDR3aa: CASSFRQGGTQYF

j_gene: TRBJ2-6
abundance: many
v_gene: TRBV4-2
d_gene: -
CDR3nt: TGTGCCAGCAGCCAAGACGGCAACTCTGGGGCCAACGTCCTGACTTTC
CDR3aa: CASSQDGNSGANVLTF

j_gene: TRBJ1-5
abundance: few
v_gene: TRBV5-6
d_gene: -
CDR3nt: TGTGCCAGCAGCTTGGGAGGGTTCGACAATCAGCCCCAGCATTTT
CDR3aa: CASSLGGFDNQPQHF

j_gene: TRBJ1-5
abundance: -
v_gene: TRBV6-1
d_gene: -
CDR3nt: TGTGCCAGCAGTGAAGGACAGCCTCAGGCGGATCAGCCCCAGCATTTT
CDR3aa: CASSEGQPQADQPQHF

j_gene: TRBJ2-3
abundance: -
v_gene: TRBV29-1
d_gene: TRBD2
CDR3nt: TGCAGCGTTGAAGATCGGGGAGGGGATACGCAGTATTTT
CDR3aa: CSVEDRGGDTQYF

j_gene: TRBJ1-1
abundance: few
v_gene: TRBV19
d_gene: -
CDR3nt: TGTGCCAGTAGTCTTTCGGACATTATGAACACTGAAGCTTTCTTT
CDR3aa: CASSLSDIMNTEAFF

j_gene: TRBJ2-1
abundance: -
v_gene: TRBV11-2
d_gene: TRBD2
CDR3nt: TGTGCCAGCAGCCAGGCCCTAGCGGGTCTTGATGAGCAGTTCTTC
CDR3aa: CASSQALAGLDEQFF

j_gene: TRBJ2-3
abundance: many
v_gene: TRBV24-1
d_gene: -
CDR3nt: TGTGCCACCGGCGCAGATACGCAGTATTTT
CDR3aa: CATGADTQYF

j_gene: TRBJ1-1
abundance: many
v_gene: TRBV29-1
d_gene: -
CDR3nt: TGCAGCGAGGGCAGGCCTAACACTGAAGCTTTCTTT
CDR3aa: CSEGRPNTEAFF

j_gene: TRBJ2-7
abundance: many
v_gene: TRBV29-1
d_gene: TRBD2
CDR3nt: TGCAGCGTTGAAACTAGCGGGAGCTACGAGCAGTACTTC
CDR3aa: CSVETSGSYEQYF

j_gene: TRBJ2-1
abundance: many
v_gene: TRBV28
d_gene: TRBD2
CDR3nt: TGTGCCAGCAGTGACCCGACTAGCGGGAGTTTGAATGAGCAGTTCTTC
CDR3aa: CASSDPTSGSLNEQFF